Listed below are T cell receptor beta chains from one sample, sequenced in a study of PD-L1 blockade in urothelial cancer. Profiling relied on immunoSEQ multiplex PCR, and the TCRdb table lists in-frame clones only, not all of them. The repertoire includes 45,000 to 50,000 clones, approximately 90% of them detected once, and about 4% sits in the top ten. Sequences were derived from PBMCs, sampled around atezolizumab (anti-PD-L1) treatment. The receptor source for this set is a man aged 80 or over with urothelial cancer. The CDR3 runs from the conserved cysteine through the conserved F or W. The D gene is left open where the match is weak. Some rows mark clone size as missing; the rest say once, few, many or name a class of expanded clone.

D: .
J: TRBJ2-7
V: TRBV9
size: .
DNA: TGTGCCAGCAGCGTAGGGAGCACCAAGAGCGAGCAGTACTTC
CDR3: CASSVGSTKSEQYF

D: .
J: TRBJ1-1
V: TRBV4-1
size: .
DNA: TGCGCCAGCAGCCAAGACCCCGCGTCTTTGAACACTGAAGCTTTCTTT
CDR3: CASSQDPASLNTEAFF

D: .
J: TRBJ1-3
V: TRBV6-5
size: .
DNA: TGTGCCAGCAGGTCGGCGGGTTCGCCTGGAAACACCATATATTTT
CDR3: CASRSAGSPGNTIYF

D: TRBD1
J: TRBJ1-2
V: TRBV7-2
size: .
DNA: TGTGCCAGCAGCACCAAAACAGGGGGCGCGATGGACTATGGCTACACCTTC
CDR3: CASSTKTGGAMDYGYTF

D: .
J: TRBJ2-1
V: TRBV7-9
size: .
DNA: TGTGCCAGCAGCTTGCCGGCGACTCCGACCATCGGGCAGTTCTTC
CDR3: CASSLPATPTIGQFF

D: TRBD2
J: TRBJ2-3
V: TRBV5-1
size: .
DNA: TGCGCCAGCAGACCAGCGGGAGCGGGCACAGATACGCAGTATTTT
CDR3: CASRPAGAGTDTQYF

D: .
J: TRBJ2-1
V: TRBV5-1
size: .
DNA: TGCGCCAGCAGCTTCGAAGCATTATACAATGAGCAGTTCTTC
CDR3: CASSFEALYNEQFF

D: TRBD2
J: TRBJ2-1
V: TRBV30
size: .
DNA: TGTGCCTGGAGTAACCTAGCGGGGTCGCACAATGAGCAGTTCTTC
CDR3: CAWSNLAGSHNEQFF

D: TRBD1
J: TRBJ1-2
V: TRBV5-6
size: .
DNA: TGTGCCAGCAGATTTAGGACAGGGGGCGTCTATGGCTACACCTTC
CDR3: CASRFRTGGVYGYTF

D: .
J: TRBJ1-2
V: TRBV6-1
size: .
DNA: TGTGCCAGCAGTCCCTCCGAGAACTATGGCTACACCTTC
CDR3: CASSPSENYGYTF

D: .
J: TRBJ2-5
V: TRBV4-1
size: .
DNA: TGCGCCAGCAGCCAAGATCAGGGAAGACAAGAGACCCAGTACTTC
CDR3: CASSQDQGRQETQYF

D: .
J: TRBJ2-3
V: TRBV9
size: .
DNA: TGTGCCAGCAGCGTCTCCCCCGGAGATACGCAGTATTTT
CDR3: CASSVSPGDTQYF

D: TRBD2
J: TRBJ2-7
V: TRBV27
size: .
DNA: TGTGCCCGCTGGGGGGAGGGCTCCTACGAGCAGTACTTC
CDR3: CARWGEGSYEQYF

D: TRBD2
J: TRBJ2-3
V: TRBV7-2
size: .
DNA: TGTGCCAGCAGCTTACGACTAGCGGGCCCAGATACGCAGTATTTT
CDR3: CASSLRLAGPDTQYF

D: .
J: TRBJ2-7
V: TRBV7-2
size: .
DNA: TGTGCCAGCAGTCCTAGCCCTAGCAGACCCTACGAGCAGTACTTC
CDR3: CASSPSPSRPYEQYF

D: .
J: TRBJ2-7
V: TRBV7-9
size: .
DNA: TGTGCCAGCAGCTTCTTCGAAGGGGCGAACGAGCAGTACTTC
CDR3: CASSFFEGANEQYF

D: TRBD1
J: TRBJ1-1
V: TRBV6-1
size: .
DNA: TGTGCCAGCACCTACGACAGGGGCGCTGAAGCTTTCTTT
CDR3: CASTYDRGAEAFF

D: TRBD2
J: TRBJ2-5
V: TRBV11-2
size: few
DNA: TGTGCCAGCAGCTTGGGTCGGACTAGCGGGAGGTTAGAGACCCAGTACTTC
CDR3: CASSLGRTSGRLETQYF

D: TRBD2
J: TRBJ2-3
V: TRBV19
size: .
DNA: TGTGCCAGTAGTATCGGCACCAGCGGGGTAAGCACAGATACGCAGTATTTT
CDR3: CASSIGTSGVSTDTQYF

D: TRBD2
J: TRBJ2-3
V: TRBV9
size: .
DNA: TGTGCCAGCAGCGTAGTTCCAGCGGGAGGCACAGATACGCAGTATTTT
CDR3: CASSVVPAGGTDTQYF